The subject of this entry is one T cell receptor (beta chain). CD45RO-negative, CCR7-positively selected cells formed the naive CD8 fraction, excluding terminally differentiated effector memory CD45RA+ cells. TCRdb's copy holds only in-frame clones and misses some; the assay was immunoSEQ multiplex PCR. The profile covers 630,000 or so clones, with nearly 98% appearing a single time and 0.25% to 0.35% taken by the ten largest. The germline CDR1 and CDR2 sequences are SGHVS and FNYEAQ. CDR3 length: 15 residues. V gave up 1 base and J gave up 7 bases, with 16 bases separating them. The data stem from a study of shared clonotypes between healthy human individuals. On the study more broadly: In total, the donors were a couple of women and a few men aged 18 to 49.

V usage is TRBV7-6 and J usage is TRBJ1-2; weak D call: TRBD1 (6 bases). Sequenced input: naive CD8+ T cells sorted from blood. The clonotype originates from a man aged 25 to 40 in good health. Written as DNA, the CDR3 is TGTGCCAGCAGCTTAGTAGGGGGGGACATTCGTGGCTACACCTTC. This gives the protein CASSLVGGDIRGYTF.